These T cell receptor beta chains were read from a single sample in a study of shared clonotypes between healthy human individuals. This table comes from immunoSEQ multiplex PCR, and its TCRdb copy is limited to in-frame clones, with some not included. The sample carries 2 million to 2.5 million clones, just under 95% recorded once. The source material was naive CD8+ T cells sorted from blood. These receptors all stem from a man between 18 and 35 years old in good health. Each CDR3 is given with its conserved first and last residue. The order of the fields is D gene, J gene, V gene, CDR3 length, clone size, CDR3 DNA, CDR3 protein. The D gene is left open where the match is weak. A row's size may be missing; if present it is once, few, many or a size class.

. | TRBJ1-2 | TRBV28 | 13 | once | TGTGCCAGCAGATCAGGGCCAAACTATGGCTACACCTTC | CASRSGPNYGYTF
. | TRBJ2-7 | TRBV10-1 | 13 | . | TGCGCCAGCAGTGAGGATTGGAATGGCGAGCAGTACTTC | CASSEDWNGEQYF
TRBD1 | TRBJ1-5 | TRBV4-1 | 16 | . | TGCGCCAGCAGCCTCCGACAGGGGTCTGGCAATCAGCCCCAGCATTTT | CASSLRQGSGNQPQHF
. | TRBJ2-2 | TRBV5-4 | 14 | . | TGTGCCAGCAGCTTGGCCGCGTTGACCGGGGAGCTGTTTTTT | CASSLAALTGELFF
. | TRBJ2-6 | TRBV7-3 | 15 | once | TGTGCCAGCAGCTTAGGGGGCCTGGAAGCCAACGTCCTGACTTTC | CASSLGGLEANVLTF
. | TRBJ2-3 | TRBV29-1 | 16 | . | TGCAGCGCCGACGGGGGTGATATACCTAGCACAGATACGCAGTATTTT | CSADGGDIPSTDTQYF
TRBD1 | TRBJ1-4 | TRBV30 | 18 | . | TGTGCCTGGAGTGTAGGGACAGGGGGGATATTAACTAATGAAAAACTGTTTTTT | CAWSVGTGGILTNEKLFF
. | TRBJ2-2 | TRBV11-2 | 15 | . | TGTGCCAGCGGCCTAGGGCTAGTTGTCACCGGGGAGCTGTTTTTT | CASGLGLVVTGELFF
. | TRBJ2-1 | TRBV7-2 | 14 | . | TGTGCCAGCAGCTTAGCGGGGGGGCACAATGAGCAGTTCTTC | CASSLAGGHNEQFF
TRBD2 | TRBJ2-1 | TRBV27 | 15 | . | TGTGCCAGCAGACCGACTAGCGGGGTGTACAATGAGCAGTTCTTC | CASRPTSGVYNEQFF
. | TRBJ1-2 | TRBV28 | 12 | . | TGTGCCAGCAGTTTCACCACCTTTGGCTACACCTTC | CASSFTTFGYTF
. | TRBJ2-5 | TRBV5-4 | 15 | . | TGTGCCAGCAGCTTGAAGGGGCTAGCCCAAGAGACCCAGTACTTC | CASSLKGLAQETQYF
. | TRBJ2-7 | TRBV10-2 | 14 | once | TGCGCCAGCTATGGAACCGGGAGAAGAGACGAGCAGTACTTC | CASYGTGRRDEQYF
. | TRBJ2-7 | TRBV27 | 13 | . | TGTGCCAGCAGTTTTTCAGGGAGAAACGAGCAGTACTTC | CASSFSGRNEQYF
. | TRBJ1-4 | TRBV19 | 15 | . | TGTGCCAGTAGTATACAGTTGGAAACGGAGGGAAAACTGTTTTTT | CASSIQLETEGKLFF
. | TRBJ2-2 | TRBV10-3 | 14 | . | TGTGCCATCACGTCGGAAGAGAACACCGGGGAGCTGTTTTTT | CAITSEENTGELFF
TRBD2 | TRBJ2-1 | TRBV5-1 | 16 | few | TGCGCCAGCAGCCAGGGACTAGCGGGAGGTCACAATGAGCAGTTCTTC | CASSQGLAGGHNEQFF
. | TRBJ2-7 | TRBV7-9 | 14 | . | TGTGCCAGCAGCTTGATATTAGGTCCTGTCGAGCAGTACTTC | CASSLILGPVEQYF
TRBD2 | TRBJ2-1 | TRBV7-9 | 15 | . | TGTGCCAGCGGAACGGTTGCTAGCGGGGTAGACGAGCAGTTCTTC | CASGTVASGVDEQFF
. | TRBJ1-5 | TRBV5-1 | 14 | . | TGCGCCAGCAGCCCGGACGGGGGTTGGCAGCCCCAGCATTTT | CASSPDGGWQPQHF
. | TRBJ1-5 | TRBV4-3 | 13 | . | TGCGCCAGCAGCCAGAGGGGCGGGCAGCCCCAGCATTTT | CASSQRGGQPQHF
TRBD1 | TRBJ1-2 | TRBV7-9 | 14 | . | TGTGCCAGCACGCGAGTGGGACAGTATTATGGCTACACCTTC | CASTRVGQYYGYTF
TRBD2 | TRBJ2-7 | TRBV6-1 | 15 | . | TGTGCCAGCAGTGAAGGCGGGAGTTTTCCCTACGAGCAGTACTTC | CASSEGGSFPYEQYF
. | TRBJ2-1 | TRBV4-3 | 15 | . | TGCGCCAGCAGTGCGACGGTTTGGTCCTACAATGAGCAGTTCTTC | CASSATVWSYNEQFF
TRBD2 | TRBJ2-5 | TRBV5-5 | 15 | . | TGTGCCAGCAGCTTGGTGCTAGCGGGACCAGAGACCCAGTACTTC | CASSLVLAGPETQYF
TRBD2 | TRBJ2-7 | TRBV4-3 | 18 | . | TGCGCCAGCAGCCAAGAACGAACTAGCGGGGCCAGCTCCTACGAGCAGTACTTC | CASSQERTSGASSYEQYF
TRBD1 | TRBJ2-1 | TRBV6-5 | 15 | . | TGTGCCAGCAGTTTGACAGGGGGCGCTTTGGATGAGCAGTTCTTC | CASSLTGGALDEQFF
. | TRBJ1-1 | TRBV30 | 15 | once | TGTGCCTGGAGTTCGCAGACAGAGAGTCACACTGAAGCTTTCTTT | CAWSSQTESHTEAFF
TRBD1 | TRBJ2-7 | TRBV10-2 | 16 | . | TGCGCCAGCAGTGAGGTAGGACAGGGGCTCACCTACGAGCAGTACTTC | CASSEVGQGLTYEQYF
. | TRBJ2-2 | TRBV7-3 | 14 | . | TGTGCCAGCAGCTTAGGCGGATACACCGGGGAGCTGTTTTTT | CASSLGGYTGELFF
TRBD1 | TRBJ1-6 | TRBV27 | 15 | . | TGTGCCAGCAGTTTAGGGACAGGGACTAATTCACCCCTCCACTTT | CASSLGTGTNSPLHF
. | TRBJ1-1 | TRBV29-1 | 14 | . | TGCAGCGTTGAATTGGAGGACGGGAACACTGAAGCTTTCTTT | CSVELEDGNTEAFF
. | TRBJ1-1 | TRBV7-8 | 17 | . | TGTGCCAGCAGCTTGCGGGAGGAGGGATCTCGGAACACTGAAGCTTTCTTT | CASSLREEGSRNTEAFF
TRBD2 | TRBJ2-1 | TRBV7-9 | 14 | . | TGTGCCAGCATCCTAGCGGGAGCCCCTGATGAGCAGTTCTTC | CASILAGAPDEQFF
. | TRBJ1-6 | TRBV7-9 | 15 | once | TGTGCCAGCAGCTTAAGTACGAGGGGAGGCTCACCCCTCCACTTT | CASSLSTRGGSPLHF
. | TRBJ2-1 | TRBV6-5 | 14 | . | TGTGCCAGCAGTTACCTGGAAACTTACAATGAGCAGTTCTTC | CASSYLETYNEQFF
. | TRBJ1-4 | TRBV25-1 | 16 | . | TGTGCCAGCAGTGAAGTGTCGGGGGGGGACCCTGAAAAACTGTTTTTT | CASSEVSGGDPEKLFF
TRBD2 | TRBJ2-7 | TRBV7-2 | 14 | . | TGTGCCAGCAGCCGCCCGGGACTAGCGAACCTTGGGTACTTC | CASSRPGLANLGYF
. | TRBJ1-1 | TRBV7-9 | 15 | . | TGTGCCAGCAGCTCCTCGCTGGGGGTCGGGACTGAAGCTTTCTTT | CASSSSLGVGTEAFF
TRBD1 | TRBJ2-7 | TRBV5-1 | 13 | . | TGCGCCAGCAGCGAGGACAGGGGGTACGAGCAGTACTTC | CASSEDRGYEQYF
. | TRBJ2-1 | TRBV11-2 | 14 | . | TGTGCCAGCAGCTTAGACGTAGCGGACAATGAGCAGTTCTTC | CASSLDVADNEQFF